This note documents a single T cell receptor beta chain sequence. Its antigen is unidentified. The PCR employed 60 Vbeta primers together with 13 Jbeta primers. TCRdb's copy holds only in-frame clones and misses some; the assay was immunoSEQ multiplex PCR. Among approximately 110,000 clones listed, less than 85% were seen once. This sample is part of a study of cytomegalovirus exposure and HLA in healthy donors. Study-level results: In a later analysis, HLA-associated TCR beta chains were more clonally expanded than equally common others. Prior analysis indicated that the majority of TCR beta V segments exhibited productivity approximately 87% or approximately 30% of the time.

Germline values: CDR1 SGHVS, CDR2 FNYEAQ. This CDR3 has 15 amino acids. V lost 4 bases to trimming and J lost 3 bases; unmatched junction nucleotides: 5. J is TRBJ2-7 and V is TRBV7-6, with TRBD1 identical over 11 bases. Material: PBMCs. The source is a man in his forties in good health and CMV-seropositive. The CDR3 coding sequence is TGTGCCAGCAGCTCATTCGGGACAGGGGGCTACGAGCAGTACTTC. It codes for CASSSFGTGGYEQYF.